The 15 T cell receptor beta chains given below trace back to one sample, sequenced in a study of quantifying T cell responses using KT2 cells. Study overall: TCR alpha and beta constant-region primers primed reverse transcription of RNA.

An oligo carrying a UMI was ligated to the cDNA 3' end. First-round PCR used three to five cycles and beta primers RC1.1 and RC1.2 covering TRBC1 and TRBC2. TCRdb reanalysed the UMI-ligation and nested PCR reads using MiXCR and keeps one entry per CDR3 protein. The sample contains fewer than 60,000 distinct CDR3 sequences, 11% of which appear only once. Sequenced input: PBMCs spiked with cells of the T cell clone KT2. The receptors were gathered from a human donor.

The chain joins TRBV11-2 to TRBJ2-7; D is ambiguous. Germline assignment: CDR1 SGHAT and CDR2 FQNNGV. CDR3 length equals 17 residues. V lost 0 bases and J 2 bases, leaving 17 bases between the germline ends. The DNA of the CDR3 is TGTGCCAGCAGCTTAGAGCCCATGCTCACCTTACCCTACGAGCAGTACTTC. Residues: CASSLEPMLTLPYEQYF. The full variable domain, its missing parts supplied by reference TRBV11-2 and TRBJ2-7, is EAGVAQSPRYKIIEKRQSVAFWCNPISGHATLYWYQQILGQGPKLLIQFQNNGVVDDSQLPKDRFSAERLKGVDSTLKIQPAKLEDSAVYLCASSLEPMLTLPYEQYFGPGTRLTVT.

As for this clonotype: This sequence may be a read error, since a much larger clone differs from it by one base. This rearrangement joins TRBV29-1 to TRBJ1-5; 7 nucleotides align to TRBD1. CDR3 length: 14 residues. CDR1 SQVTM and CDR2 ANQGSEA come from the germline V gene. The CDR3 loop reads CSVNQGGGNQPQQF. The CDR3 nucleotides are TGCAGCGTAAATCAGGGGGGAGGCAATCAGCCCCAGCAATTT.

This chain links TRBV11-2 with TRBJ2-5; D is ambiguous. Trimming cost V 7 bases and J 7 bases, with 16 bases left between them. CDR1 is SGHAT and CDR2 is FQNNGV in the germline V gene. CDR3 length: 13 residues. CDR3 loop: CASTPSRDGTQYF. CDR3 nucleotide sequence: TGTGCCAGCACCCCAAGTAGAGACGGGACCCAGTACTTC.

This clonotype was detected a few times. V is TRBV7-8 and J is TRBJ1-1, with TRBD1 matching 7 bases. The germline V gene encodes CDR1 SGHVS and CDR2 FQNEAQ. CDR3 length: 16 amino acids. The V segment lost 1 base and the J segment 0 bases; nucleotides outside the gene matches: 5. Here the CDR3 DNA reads TGTGCCAGCAGCTTAGAAAGAACAGGGGTGAACACTGAAGCTTTCTTT. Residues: CASSLERTGVNTEAFF.

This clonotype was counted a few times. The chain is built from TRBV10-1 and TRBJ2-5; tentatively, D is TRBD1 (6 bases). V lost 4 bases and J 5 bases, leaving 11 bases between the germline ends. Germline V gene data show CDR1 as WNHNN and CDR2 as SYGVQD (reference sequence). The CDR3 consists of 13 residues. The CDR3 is CASSANRVETQYF. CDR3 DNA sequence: TGCGCCAGCAGTGCCAACAGGGTTGAGACCCAGTACTTC.

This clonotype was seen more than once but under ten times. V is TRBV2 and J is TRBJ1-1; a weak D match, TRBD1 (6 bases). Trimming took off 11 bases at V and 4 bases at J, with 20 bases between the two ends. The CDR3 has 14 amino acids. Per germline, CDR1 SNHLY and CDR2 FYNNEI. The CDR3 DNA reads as TGTGCCCATAGTGACAGGAGCCCTGGCACTGAAGCTTTCTTT. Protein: CAHSDRSPGTEAFF.

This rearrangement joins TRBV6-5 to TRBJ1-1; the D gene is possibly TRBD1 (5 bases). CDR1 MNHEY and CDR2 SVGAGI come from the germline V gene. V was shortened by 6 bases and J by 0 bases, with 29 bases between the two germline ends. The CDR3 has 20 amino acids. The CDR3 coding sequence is TGTGCCAGCAGCGAAGCGGGGGGTGTGGGCAGGGCCTGGATGAACACTGAAGCTTTCTTT. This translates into CASSEAGGVGRAWMNTEAFF.

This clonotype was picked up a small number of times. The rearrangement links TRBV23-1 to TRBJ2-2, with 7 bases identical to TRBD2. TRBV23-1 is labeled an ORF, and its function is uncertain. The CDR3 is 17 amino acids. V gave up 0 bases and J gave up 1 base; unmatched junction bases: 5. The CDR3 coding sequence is TGCGCCAGCAGTCAATCCGCCGCTAGCGGGAACACCGGGGAGCTGTTTTTT. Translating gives CASSQSAASGNTGELFF.

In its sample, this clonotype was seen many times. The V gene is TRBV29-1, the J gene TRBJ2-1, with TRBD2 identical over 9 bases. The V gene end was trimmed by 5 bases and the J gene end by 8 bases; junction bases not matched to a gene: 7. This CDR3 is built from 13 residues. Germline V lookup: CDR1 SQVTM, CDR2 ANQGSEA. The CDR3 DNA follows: TGCAGCGTTCTCCTAGCGGGAAACTATGAGCAGTTCTTC. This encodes CSVLLAGNYEQFF.

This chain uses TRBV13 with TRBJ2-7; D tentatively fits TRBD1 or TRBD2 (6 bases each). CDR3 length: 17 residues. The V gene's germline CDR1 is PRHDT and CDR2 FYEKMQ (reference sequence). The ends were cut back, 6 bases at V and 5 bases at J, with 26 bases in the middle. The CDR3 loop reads CASSNKGFGGEGNEQYF. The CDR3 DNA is TGTGCCAGCAGTAACAAAGGGTTCGGGGGCGAGGGCAACGAGCAGTACTTC. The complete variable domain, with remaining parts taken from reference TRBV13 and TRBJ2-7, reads AAGVIQSPRHLIKEKRETATLKCYPIPRHDTVYWYQQGPGQDPQFLISFYEKMQSDKGSIPDRFSAQQFSDYHSELNMSSLELGDSALYFCASSNKGFGGEGNEQYFGPGTRLTVT.

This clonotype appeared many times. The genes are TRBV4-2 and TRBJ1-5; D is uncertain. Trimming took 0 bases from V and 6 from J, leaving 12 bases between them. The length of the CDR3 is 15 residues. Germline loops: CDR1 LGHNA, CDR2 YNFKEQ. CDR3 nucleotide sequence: TGTGCCAGCAGCCAAGATCGCGGAAGTCCTCAGCCCCAGCATTTT. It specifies CASSQDRGSPQPQHF.

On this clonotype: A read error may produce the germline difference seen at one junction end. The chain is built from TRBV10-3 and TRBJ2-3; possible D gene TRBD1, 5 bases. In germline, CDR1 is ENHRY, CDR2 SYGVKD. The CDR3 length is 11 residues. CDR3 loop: CAIRETETQYF. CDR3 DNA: TGTGCCATCCGTGAGACAGAAACGCAGTATTTT.

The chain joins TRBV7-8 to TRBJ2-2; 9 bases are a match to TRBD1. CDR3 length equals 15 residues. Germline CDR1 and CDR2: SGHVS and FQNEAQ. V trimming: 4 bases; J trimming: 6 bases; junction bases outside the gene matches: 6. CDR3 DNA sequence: TGTGCCAGCAGCTATCCAAGGACAGGGGCCGGGGAGCTGTTTTTT. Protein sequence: CASSYPRTGAGELFF. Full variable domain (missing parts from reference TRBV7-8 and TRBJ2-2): GAGVSQSPRYKVAKRGQDVALRCDPISGHVSLFWYQQALGQGPEFLTYFQNEAQLDKSGLPSDRFFAERPEGSVSTLKIQRTQQEDSAVYLCASSYPRTGAGELFFGEGSRLTVL.

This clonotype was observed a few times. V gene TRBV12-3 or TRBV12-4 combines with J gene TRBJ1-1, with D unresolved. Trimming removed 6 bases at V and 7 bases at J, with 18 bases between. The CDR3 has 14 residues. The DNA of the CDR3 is TGTGCCAGCAGCCTATTCGGGTCTAGCAATGAAGCTTTCTTT. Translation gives CASSLFGSSNEAFF.

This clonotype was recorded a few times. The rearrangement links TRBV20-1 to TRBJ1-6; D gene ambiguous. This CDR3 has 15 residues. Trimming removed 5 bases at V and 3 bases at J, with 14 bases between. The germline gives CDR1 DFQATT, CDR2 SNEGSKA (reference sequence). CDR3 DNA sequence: TGCAGTGCTTCGCAGCAGCAGATCTATAATTCACCCCTCCACTTT. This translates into CSASQQQIYNSPLHF.